The 5 T cell receptor beta chains listed next were all sequenced from one sample in a study of T cells in lung cancer brain metastases. Method: immunoSEQ multiplex PCR; TCRdb's copy keeps in-frame clones and lacks some. The sample lists 3,000 to 3,500 clones, approximately 90% occurring once. Sequenced input: tumor tissue from the primary lung tumor. The receptors come from a man aged 65-85 years with non-small cell lung cancer.

The chain uses TRBV19 and TRBJ1-5; 11 nucleotides match TRBD1. The CDR3 has 16 residues. Per germline, CDR1 LNHDA and CDR2 SQIVND (reference sequence). The ends lost 3 bases at V and 7 bases at J; junction bases unmatched: 8. The DNA for the CDR3 is TGTGCCAGTAGTATCCCCGGACAGGGGGCGAGACAGCCCCAGCATTTT. Amino acid sequence: CASSIPGQGARQPQHF.

The chain links TRBV4-2 to TRBJ2-7; maybe TRBD1 (6 bases). V was trimmed by 5 bases and J by 0 bases, leaving 17 bases between them. Germline CDR1 reads LGHNA; CDR2 reads YNFKEQ. CDR3 length: 16 amino acids. The DNA for the CDR3 is TGTGCCAGCAGCATCGGACCCAGGGGTAGCTCCTACGAGCAGTACTTC. This translates into CASSIGPRGSSYEQYF.

This clone was observed a handful of times. This rearrangement joins TRBV5-1 to TRBJ2-3; TRBD1 aligns across 8 bases. The V gene end was trimmed by 4 bases and the J gene end by 3 bases; junction bases not matched to a gene: 10. The CDR3 runs to 16 residues. Germline CDR1 is SGHRS and CDR2 is YFSETQ. CDR3 residues: CASSPNPGQETDTQYF. CDR3 coding DNA: TGCGCCAGCAGCCCGAATCCGGGACAGGAAACAGATACGCAGTATTTT.

The rearrangement links TRBV6-1 to TRBJ1-5; tentatively, D is TRBD1 (5 bases). The germline gives CDR1 MNHNS, CDR2 SASEGT. V lost 3 bases to trimming and J lost 5 bases, with 8 bases between them. The CDR3 runs to 13 residues. DNA for the CDR3: TGTGCCAGCAGTGATCGACAGTATCAGCCCCAGCATTTT. Protein: CASSDRQYQPQHF.

The chain carries TRBV7-8 and TRBJ2-5, with TRBD2 matching over 12 bases. CDR3 length: 16 amino acids. Germline V gives CDR1 SGHVS, CDR2 FQNEAQ. J lost 5 bases, V lost 5 bases, and 9 bases had no gene match. The CDR3 nucleotides are TGTGCCAGCAGCATGGGGCGACTAGCGGGAGTGGAGACCCAGTACTTC. It is translated as CASSMGRLAGVETQYF.